This TCR beta chain was retrieved from a study of neurological immune-mediated disorders. Germline CDR1 reads SQVTM; CDR2 reads ANQGSEA. The CDR3 is 10 amino acids. The V end was cut by 6 bases, the J end by 3 bases, with 5 bases between. 5'RACE with 10-nucleotide random UMIs generated the cDNA. Per sequencing run, 15-18 subjects together gave over 160 million TCR-beta sequences. TCRdb re-analysed the 5' RACE reads in MiXCR, keeping a single row per CDR3 protein. Of about 50,000 distinct CDR3 sequences in the sample, about a tenth were seen once. This clonotype was recorded at least ten times. Its target is not known. Time point given: longitudinal time-point 1 (baseline). Unsorted libraries were prepared from 2 million PBMCs that had been stored at -80 C. Study findings and constraints: Subjects shared no identical expanded-clone CDR3 amino acid sequences, suggesting private TCR-beta repertoires in all groups.

This receptor was obtained from a middle-aged woman in good health. This chain connects TRBV29-1 to TRBJ2-5; D is unresolved. The sequencing input was PBMCs. The CDR3 nucleotides are TGCAGCGTAGATAAAGAGACCCAGTACTTC. It translates to CSVDKETQYF. Together with reference TRBV29-1 and TRBJ2-5, the CDR3 gives the full variable domain: SAVISQKPSRDICQRGTSLTIQCQVDSQVTMMFWYRQQPGQSLTLIATANQGSEATYESGFVIDKFPISRPNLTFSTLTVSNMSPEDSSIYLCSVDKETQYFGPGTRLLVL.